The following is a T cell receptor (beta chain) sequence with its context. Antigen: not known. The sample is drawn from a study of cytomegalovirus exposure and HLA in healthy donors. General study results and limits: Altogether, 150 to 200 TCR beta chains were recorded as cytomegalovirus-associated.

The PCR contained 60 Vbeta and 13 Jbeta primers. Libraries were prepared by immunoSEQ multiplex PCR; TCRdb keeps only in-frame clonotypes and omits some of them. In the table there are about 200,000 clones, approximately 70% of which are singletons. The V gene lost 0 bases and the J gene lost 5 bases, with 5 bases spanning the gap. The CDR3 contains 12 residues. Germline values: CDR1 SGHDT, CDR2 YYEEEE. Sequencing input: PBMCs. V gene TRBV5-6 combines with J gene TRBJ1-1; D is uncertain. This TCR came from a man between 40 and 49 years old in good health and CMV-seropositive. CDR3 bases: TGTGCCAGCAGCTTGGACAGAACTGAAGCTTTCTTT. As protein: CASSLDRTEAFF.